These 12 T cell receptor beta chains came from one sample sequenced in a study of blood T cell repertoires in COVID-19. The method was immunoSEQ multiplex PCR; TCRdb's version includes in-frame clones alone and lacks a portion of them. The sample records 250,000 or so clones, about 70% being singletons. Material: peripheral blood. The receptors here all came from an elderly woman with acute or convalescent COVID-19.

The rearrangement uses TRBV5-1 and TRBJ2-5, with D maybe TRBD2 (7 bases). The length of the CDR3 is 16 residues. The V gene lost 2 bases and the J gene lost 4 bases, with 18 bases spanning the gap. Per germline, CDR1 SGHRS and CDR2 YFSETQ. In nucleotides, the CDR3 is TGCGCCAGCAGCTTAGGGGGAGGGCCCTCACGAGAGACCCAGTACTTC. Protein: CASSLGGGPSRETQYF.

The V and J genes are TRBV7-2 and TRBJ2-1, with TRBD1 matching over 11 bases. The CDR3 sequence is 16 residues long. J lost 10 bases, V lost 1 base, and 9 bases had no gene match. Germline V gene lookup returns CDR1 SGHTA and CDR2 FQGNSA. CDR3 nucleotides: TGTGCCAGCAGCTTAGAGGGGACAGGGGGGTTTCGGGAGCAGTTCTTC. Amino acids: CASSLEGTGGFREQFF.

This chain connects TRBV28 to TRBJ2-1; D call uncertain. The CDR3 totals 12 residues. Per the germline V gene, CDR1 is MDHEN and CDR2 is SYDVKM. Trimming pared 8 bases from V and 6 bases from J, leaving 11 bases between. The CDR3 nucleotides are TGTGCCAGCGCCTTAGTGCTCAATGAGCAGTTCTTC. This encodes CASALVLNEQFF.

The chain employs TRBV11-2 and TRBJ2-5, with D possibly matching TRBD2 (7 bases). CDR3 size: 16 residues. The V and J ends lost 0 bases and 6 bases respectively, with 17 bases between them. The germline CDR1 and CDR2 sequences are SGHAT and FQNNGV. The chain's CDR3 is CASSLDAGAVIKTQYF. DNA of the CDR3: TGTGCCAGCAGCTTAGATGCGGGGGCCGTTATAAAGACCCAGTACTTC.

CDR3 amino acids: CASSPQAGAVDYGYTF. CDR3 nucleotides: TGTGCCAGCAGCCCTCAGGCAGGGGCGGTAGATTATGGCTACACCTTC. This chain links TRBV7-2 with TRBJ1-2, with D possibly matching TRBD1 (6 bases). V gave up 5 bases and J gave up 5 bases, with 21 bases separating them. Germline V gene data show CDR1 as SGHTA and CDR2 as FQGNSA. The CDR3 totals 16 residues.

This clone has more than one count but fewer than ten. V usage is TRBV6-2 or TRBV6-3 and J usage is TRBJ1-5; tentatively, D is TRBD1 (6 bases). Germline V lookup: CDR1 MNHEY, CDR2 SVGEGT. V was shortened by 3 bases and J by 3 bases, with 12 bases between the two germline ends. The CDR3 length is 15 residues. The CDR3 DNA reads TGTGCCAGCAGTTATAGTTCAGGGGTCAATCAGCCCCAGCATTTT. This sequence encodes CASSYSSGVNQPQHF.

The chain couples TRBV6-2 or TRBV6-3 to TRBJ1-2; unclear D gene. Trimming pared 3 bases from V and 4 bases from J, leaving 12 bases between. The CDR3 extends over 14 amino acids. Germline-derived CDR1 and CDR2 are MNHEY and SVGEGT. This chain's CDR3 is CASSYRRVFYGYTF. CDR3 DNA: TGTGCCAGCAGTTATCGGCGGGTCTTCTATGGCTACACCTTC.

V usage is TRBV7-2 and J usage is TRBJ2-7, with 7 bases lining up with TRBD2. Germline V gives CDR1 SGHTA, CDR2 FQGNSA. There are 16 residues in the CDR3. V dropped 5 bases and J dropped 2; count of bases not matched to a gene: 12. CDR3 in DNA: TGTGCCAGCAGCCCAAAACTTGGGGGGGGGACCTACGAGCAGTACTTC. Residues: CASSPKLGGGTYEQYF.

The chain's CDR3 is CASSIGSGRASETQYF. In nucleotides, the CDR3 is TGTGCCAGTAGTATTGGGAGCGGGAGGGCCTCCGAGACCCAGTACTTC. The V gene is TRBV19, the J gene TRBJ2-5; 10 bases line up with TRBD2. The ends lost 3 bases at V and 5 bases at J; junction bases unmatched: 9. This CDR3 has 16 amino acids. The V gene's germline CDR1 is LNHDA and CDR2 SQIVND (reference sequence).

The J gene is TRBJ1-2, the V gene TRBV19, with D possibly matching TRBD1 (6 bases). From germline, CDR1 is LNHDA and CDR2 SQIVND (reference sequence). Trimming removed 5 bases at V and 4 bases at J, with 14 bases between. The CDR3 covers 14 residues. The DNA of the CDR3 is TGTGCCAGTAGTTTGGCAGGGGACGGCTATGGCTACACCTTC. Translated, it gives CASSLAGDGYGYTF. Full variable domain (outside the CDR3, taken from reference TRBV19 and TRBJ1-2): DGGITQSPKYLFRKEGQNVTLSCEQNLNHDAMYWYRQDPGQGLRLIYYSQIVNDFQKGDIAEGYSVSREKKESFPLTVTSAQKNPTAFYLCASSLAGDGYGYTFGSGTRLTVV.

The rearrangement links TRBV18 to TRBJ2-1; 8 bases map to TRBD1. Losses at the gene ends were 3 bases for V and 2 bases for J; bases not matched to a gene: 6. Germline V CDR1 and CDR2: KGHSH, LQKENI. This CDR3 contains 16 residues. In DNA, the CDR3 is TGTGCCAGCTCACCCGGACAGGGTCTGACCTACAATGAGCAGTTCTTC. Encoded protein: CASSPGQGLTYNEQFF.

The chain joins TRBV7-9 to TRBJ1-2; D might be TRBD1 (6 bases). The CDR3 spans 13 residues. Between the trimmed V and J ends, which lost 3 bases and 3 bases, there was a span of 8 bases. CDR1 SEHNR and CDR2 FQNEAQ come from the germline V gene (reference sequence). The CDR3 DNA reads TGTGCCAGCAGCTTGGGGACACACTATGGCTACACCTTC. Translation: CASSLGTHYGYTF.